The TCR beta chain under discussion was sequenced for a study of post-analysis software for immune sequencing data. TCR beta cDNA libraries included unique molecular identifiers. The authors obtained roughly 550,000 cDNA molecules from around 0.96 to 9.9 million T cells. One entry per CDR3 protein, called by TCRdb with MiXCR from the PCR reads. The sample has under 900,000 distinct CDR3 sequences, approximately 57% seen once; the top ten hold 4.6%. Source material: blood. This clonotype was sampled from a girl between 10 and 17 years old with multiple sclerosis.

The CDR3 DNA reads as TGCGCCAGCAGTGAGTTACGACTAGCAGAGCACTACGAGCAGTACTTC. Translated: CASSELRLAEHYEQYF. V is TRBV10-2 and J is TRBJ2-5; 7 bases agree with TRBD2. The J call is doubtful: the DNA matches TRBJ2-7 better. The length of the CDR3 is 16 residues. Germline CDR1 reads WSHSY; CDR2 reads SAAADI.